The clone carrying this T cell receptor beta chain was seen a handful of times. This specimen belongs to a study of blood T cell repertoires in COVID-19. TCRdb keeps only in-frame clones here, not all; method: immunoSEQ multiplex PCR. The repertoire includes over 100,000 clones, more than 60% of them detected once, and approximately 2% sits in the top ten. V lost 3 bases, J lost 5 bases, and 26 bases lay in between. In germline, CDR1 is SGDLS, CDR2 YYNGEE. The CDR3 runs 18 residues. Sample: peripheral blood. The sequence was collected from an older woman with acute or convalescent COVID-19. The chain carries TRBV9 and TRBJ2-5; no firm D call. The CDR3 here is CASSAGGALQFFGETQYF. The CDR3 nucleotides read TGTGCCAGCAGCGCTGGCGGAGCCCTTCAATTTTTTGGGGAGACCCAGTACTTC.